Shown below are 26 T cell receptor beta chains from a single sample sequenced in a study of shared clonotypes between healthy human individuals. Repertoires were generated with immunoSEQ multiplex PCR, while TCRdb's copy carries only in-frame clones and drops some. The sample consists of fewer than 3 million clones, just under 95% of them appearing once. Sample: naive CD4+ T cells from PBMCs. Subset here: CD45RA+ positively selected. The receptors were sampled from a man younger than 35 in good health. Some clones in this sample may be carry-over from other donors' samples.

DNA for the CDR3: TGTGCCAGCAGTAGGCAGGAGGGTGCTGAAGCTTTCTTT. Translating gives CASSRQEGAEAFF. The chain employs TRBV6-1 and TRBJ1-1; no definite D call. V lost 5 bases to trimming and J lost 6 bases, with 13 bases between them. The CDR3 is 13 residues long. Germline V gene data show CDR1 as MNHNS and CDR2 as SASEGT.

The chain joins TRBV7-2 to TRBJ1-3; no clear D. Trimming removed 5 bases at V and 0 bases at J, with 14 bases between. The CDR3 length is 16 residues. Germline CDR1 is SGHTA and CDR2 is FQGNSA. CDR3 in amino acids: CASSNGPAGSGNTIYF. Here the CDR3 DNA reads TGTGCCAGCAGCAATGGCCCGGCGGGCTCTGGAAACACCATATATTTT. Using reference TRBV7-2 and TRBJ1-3 for the parts outside the CDR3, the full variable domain is GAGVSQSPSNKVTEKGKDVELRCDPISGHTALYWYRQSLGQGLEFLIYFQGNSAPDKSGLPSDRFSAERTGGSVSTLTIQRTQQEDSAVYLCASSNGPAGSGNTIYFGEGSWLTVV.

The chain joins TRBV7-9 to TRBJ2-1; the match to TRBD1 covers 9 bases. The germline CDR1 and CDR2 sequences are SEHNR and FQNEAQ (reference sequence). The CDR3 has 17 residues. After removal of 2 bases from V and 4 bases from J, the junction contained 9 bases not matched to a gene. CDR3: CASSLLGRTGAYNEQFF. In DNA form, the CDR3 reads TGTGCCAGCAGCTTACTAGGGCGGACAGGGGCGTACAATGAGCAGTTCTTC.

CDR3 bases: TGTGCCAGCTCGGAGGGGACTAGCGGGACCTACAATGAGCAGTTCTTC. Protein: CASSEGTSGTYNEQFF. The rearrangement joins TRBV18 to TRBJ2-1; 13 bases agree with TRBD2. Germline assignment: CDR1 KGHSH and CDR2 LQKENI. V shed 6 bases, J shed 2 bases, and the junction held 4 bases outside the gene matches. The CDR3 totals 16 residues.

The chain couples TRBV10-3 to TRBJ1-1, with a weak D call TRBD1 (5 bases). The germline CDR1 and CDR2 sequences are ENHRY and SYGVKD. This CDR3 contains 14 residues. V lost 3 bases, J lost 0 bases, and 8 bases lay in between. CDR3 residues: CAISDMGLNTEAFF. As DNA, the CDR3 is TGTGCCATCAGTGACATGGGGCTGAACACTGAAGCTTTCTTT.

The chain has TRBV4-1 and TRBJ2-4, with D unresolved. The V end was cut by 1 base, the J end by 1 base, with 17 bases between. The length of the CDR3 is 18 residues. Germline V gene lookup returns CDR1 MGHRA and CDR2 YSYEKL. The CDR3 region has the DNA TGCGCCAGCAGCCAAGGCGGTCGGGTGGGTCGTGCCAAAAACATTCAGTACTTC. It codes for CASSQGGRVGRAKNIQYF.

The chain is built from TRBV5-4 and TRBJ2-2; weak D call: TRBD1 (5 bases). Per germline, CDR1 SGHNT and CDR2 YYREEE (reference sequence). This CDR3 is built from 13 residues. Trimming stripped 7 bases from V and 4 bases from J, with 11 bases between. Here the CDR3 reads CASSRVGTGELFF. In DNA, the CDR3 is TGTGCCAGCTCCAGGGTGGGCACCGGGGAGCTGTTTTTT. The full variable domain, its missing parts supplied by reference TRBV5-4 and TRBJ2-2, is ETGVTQSPTHLIKTRGQQVTLRCSSQSGHNTVSWYQQALGQGPQFIFQYYREEENGRGNFPPRFSGLQFPNYSSELNVNALELDDSALYLCASSRVGTGELFFGEGSRLTVL.

This clone appeared a single time. Other nucleotide sequences in the sample specify the same CDR3. This chain uses TRBV5-1 with TRBJ2-1, with 7 bases identical to TRBD1. Germline CDR1 is SGHRS and CDR2 is YFSETQ. The CDR3 extends over 15 amino acids. V trimming: 3 bases; J trimming: 0 bases; junction bases outside the gene matches: 3. The CDR3 is CASSSQGSSYNEQFF. The CDR3, as DNA: TGCGCCAGCAGCTCACAGGGGAGCTCCTACAATGAGCAGTTCTTC.

The chain joins TRBV5-1 to TRBJ2-1; D uncertain. The V gene's germline CDR1 is SGHRS and CDR2 YFSETQ. CDR3 length: 14 amino acids. The ends were cut back, 7 bases at V and 1 base at J, with 12 bases in the middle. The CDR3 sequence is CASGVLGSYNEQFF. DNA of the CDR3: TGCGCCAGCGGTGTCCTAGGGTCCTACAATGAGCAGTTCTTC. The full variable domain, completed using reference TRBV5-1 and TRBJ2-1, is KAGVTQTPRYLIKTRGQQVTLSCSPISGHRSVSWYQQTPGQGLQFLFEYFSETQRNKGNFPGRFSGRQFSNSRSEMNVSTLELGDSALYLCASGVLGSYNEQFFGPGTRLTVL.

In regard to this clone: Other DNA variants within this sample encode the same CDR3. This sequence joins TRBV7-2 and TRBJ1-4; TRBD1 is a possible D gene (5 bases). The CDR3 is 14 residues long. CDR1 SGHTA and CDR2 FQGNSA come from the germline V gene. Trimming pared 1 base from V and 3 bases from J, leaving 6 bases between. CDR3 sequence (DNA): TGTGCCAGCAGCTTAGGGGGGGCTAATGAAAAACTGTTTTTT. Translated: CASSLGGANEKLFF.

The chain recombines TRBV5-1 with TRBJ2-1, with D perhaps TRBD1 (6 bases). The CDR3 consists of 14 residues. V dropped 4 bases and J dropped 4 bases, with 12 bases sitting between them. The germline V gene has CDR1 SGHRS and CDR2 YFSETQ. CDR3 nucleotide sequence: TGCGCCAGCAGCATGGACAGCACTTACAATGAGCAGTTCTTC. Protein sequence: CASSMDSTYNEQFF. The full variable domain, in which reference TRBV5-1 and TRBJ2-1 provide the parts outside the CDR3, is KAGVTQTPRYLIKTRGQQVTLSCSPISGHRSVSWYQQTPGQGLQFLFEYFSETQRNKGNFPGRFSGRQFSNSRSEMNVSTLELGDSALYLCASSMDSTYNEQFFGPGTRLTVL.

V and J are TRBV6-1 and TRBJ1-4; D not resolved. The germline CDR1 and CDR2 sequences are MNHNS and SASEGT. V lost 6 bases and J 8 bases, leaving 16 bases between the germline ends. The CDR3 contains 14 residues. CDR3 loop: CASRRGSRGEKLFF. The CDR3 DNA is TGTGCCAGCAGGCGTGGCAGCCGAGGCGAAAAACTGTTTTTT.

The chain is built from TRBV29-1 and TRBJ2-2; TRBD1 or TRBD2 may be the D gene (7 bases each). This CDR3 comprises 13 residues. The germline V and J ends were trimmed by 7 bases and 6 bases, with 15 bases remaining between them. CDR1 and CDR2 from the germline V gene are SQVTM and ANQGSEA. CDR3 amino acids: CSAPGGAAGELFF. DNA for the CDR3: TGCAGCGCCCCAGGGGGGGCGGCCGGGGAGCTGTTTTTT.

Comments on this clone: Other DNA sequences in this sample translate to the same CDR3. CDR3 sequence reads: CASSLVAGNTEAFF. The CDR3 DNA reads TGCGCCAGCAGCTTGGTTGCAGGGAACACTGAAGCTTTCTTT. V is TRBV5-1 and J is TRBJ1-1; D call uncertain. Germline V CDR1 and CDR2: SGHRS, YFSETQ. The CDR3 length is 14 residues. V lost 0 bases to trimming and J lost 1 base, with 7 bases between them.

This sequence joins TRBV11-2 and TRBJ2-7; 7 bases agree with TRBD1. Germline trimming cut 4 bases from V and 2 bases from J; bases unmatched to any gene: 11. The germline V gene encodes CDR1 SGHAT and CDR2 FQNNGV. The CDR3 is made up of 16 amino acids. As DNA, the CDR3 is TGTGCCAGCAGCTCCTATTACAGGGGCCGCGCCTACGAGCAGTACTTC. It is translated as CASSSYYRGRAYEQYF.

CDR3 DNA: TGTGCCAGCAGCGCGAGAGGGCCTGCGGATACGCAGTATTTT. This gives the protein CASSARGPADTQYF. The V and J genes are TRBV7-2 and TRBJ2-3; a weak D match, TRBD2 (5 bases). V lost 5 bases and J 6 bases, leaving 15 bases between the germline ends. CDR3 size: 14 residues. The V gene's germline CDR1 is SGHTA and CDR2 FQGNSA.

V is TRBV19 and J is TRBJ2-2; the D gene could be TRBD1 or TRBD2 (6 bases each). The CDR3 spans 13 residues. Trimming removed 11 bases at V and 4 bases at J, with 14 bases between. Germline V gene data show CDR1 as LNHDA and CDR2 as SQIVND (reference sequence). The chain's CDR3 is CAGRGLGTGELFF. For the CDR3, the DNA is TGTGCCGGCCGGGGGCTTGGCACCGGGGAGCTGTTTTTT.

The chain links TRBV7-3 to TRBJ1-1; D not certain. This CDR3 has 15 amino acids. Trimming shortened V by 5 bases and J by 0 bases, and 13 bases separated the two germline ends. Germline assignment: CDR1 SGHTA and CDR2 FQGTGA. The CDR3 is CASSPRPGMNTEAFF. The CDR3 nucleotides read TGTGCCAGCAGCCCACGGCCCGGGATGAACACTGAAGCTTTCTTT.

The V gene is TRBV10-1, the J gene TRBJ2-2; TRBD1 matches 7 bases. Germline V gene lookup returns CDR1 WNHNN and CDR2 SYGVQD (reference sequence). Trimming took 3 bases from V and 5 from J; bases not matched to a gene: 6. This CDR3 comprises 15 residues. CDR3 DNA: TGCGCCAGCAGTGAAGGGGGCACAAATACCGGGGAGCTGTTTTTT. Translated: CASSEGGTNTGELFF.

The V and J genes are TRBV28 and TRBJ2-2; D is possibly TRBD1 or TRBD2 (5 bases each). This CDR3 is 14 amino acids long. Germline loops: CDR1 MDHEN, CDR2 SYDVKM. The ends were cut back, 10 bases at V and 5 bases at J, with 17 bases in the middle. CDR3 amino acids: CATHRDQGTGELFF. Written as DNA, the CDR3 is TGTGCCACCCACCGGGACCAAGGGACCGGGGAGCTGTTTTTT.

CDR3 residues: CATAATGDTQYF. In nucleotides, the CDR3 is TGTGCCACTGCAGCTACAGGGGATACGCAGTATTTT. This chain connects TRBV2 to TRBJ2-3; possibly TRBD1 for D (6 bases). Germline V CDR1 and CDR2: SNHLY, FYNNEI. V lost 10 bases and J 6 bases, leaving 14 bases between the germline ends. The CDR3 covers 12 residues.

This CDR3 reads CASSLVPSSLNTEAFF. CDR3 coding DNA: TGTGCCAGCAGCTTAGTCCCAAGCAGTCTGAACACTGAAGCTTTCTTT. The V call is TRBV7-2, the J call TRBJ1-1; D gene uncertain. CDR3 size: 16 residues. Trimming pared 1 base from V and 0 bases from J, leaving 12 bases between. The germline CDR1 and CDR2 sequences are SGHTA and FQGNSA.

This clone appeared a single time. This chain joins TRBV9 and TRBJ2-3, with TRBD2 as a possible D gene (6 bases). Looked up from germline, CDR1 is SGDLS and CDR2 is YYNGEE. The CDR3 totals 16 residues. Deletions cut 3 bases from V and 5 bases from J, with 19 bases between. CDR3 nucleotide sequence: TGTGCCAGCAGCGCCCCTATTACTCCGGAGGGAGATACGCAGTATTTT. It codes for CASSAPITPEGDTQYF.

This chain uses TRBV7-8 with TRBJ2-3; the match to TRBD1 covers 9 bases. Germline V lookup: CDR1 SGHVS, CDR2 FQNEAQ. Losses at the gene ends were 5 bases for V and 4 bases for J; bases not matched to a gene: 4. CDR3 length: 14 amino acids. CDR3 sequence reads: CASSRTGAADTQYF. The DNA of the CDR3 is TGTGCCAGCAGCAGGACAGGGGCAGCAGATACGCAGTATTTT.

This chain joins TRBV7-6 and TRBJ2-1, with 7 bases identical to TRBD2. From germline, CDR1 is SGHVS and CDR2 FNYEAQ. This CDR3 is 14 amino acids long. V shed 3 bases, J shed 6 bases, and the junction held 5 bases outside the gene matches. CDR3 nucleotide sequence: TGTGCCAGCAGCTTCACAGTAGCGGGCAATGAGCAGTTCTTC. This sequence encodes CASSFTVAGNEQFF.

V is TRBV28 and J is TRBJ2-7; D could derive from TRBD1 or TRBD2 (5 bases each). Trimming took 7 bases from V and 2 from J, leaving 15 bases between them. The CDR3 has 14 residues. Germline loops: CDR1 MDHEN, CDR2 SYDVKM. In DNA form, the CDR3 reads TGTGCCAGCATTACCGGGACCAGACCCTACGAGCAGTACTTC. It encodes CASITGTRPYEQYF.